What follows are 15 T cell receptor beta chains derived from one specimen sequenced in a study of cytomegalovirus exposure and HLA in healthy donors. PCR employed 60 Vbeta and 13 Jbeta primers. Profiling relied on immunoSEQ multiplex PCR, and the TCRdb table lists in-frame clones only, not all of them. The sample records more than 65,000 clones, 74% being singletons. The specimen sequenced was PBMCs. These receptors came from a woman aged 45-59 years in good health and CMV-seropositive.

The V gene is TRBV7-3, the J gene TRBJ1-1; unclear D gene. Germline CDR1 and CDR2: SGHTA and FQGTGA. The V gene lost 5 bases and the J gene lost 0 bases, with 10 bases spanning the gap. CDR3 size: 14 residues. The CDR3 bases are TGTGCCAGCAGCCCTACTGGTCTGAACACTGAAGCTTTCTTT. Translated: CASSPTGLNTEAFF.

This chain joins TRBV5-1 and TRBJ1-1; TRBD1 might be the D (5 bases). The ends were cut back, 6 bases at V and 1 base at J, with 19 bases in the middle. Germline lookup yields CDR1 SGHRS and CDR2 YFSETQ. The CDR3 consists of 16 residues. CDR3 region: CASTLGARAPNTEAFF. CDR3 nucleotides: TGCGCCAGCACCTTAGGGGCCAGAGCCCCGAACACTGAAGCTTTCTTT.

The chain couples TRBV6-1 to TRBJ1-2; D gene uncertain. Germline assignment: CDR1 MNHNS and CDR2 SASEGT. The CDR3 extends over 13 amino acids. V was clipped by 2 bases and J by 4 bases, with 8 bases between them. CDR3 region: CASSEISGYGYTF. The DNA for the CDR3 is TGTGCCAGCAGTGAAATCTCCGGCTATGGCTACACCTTC.

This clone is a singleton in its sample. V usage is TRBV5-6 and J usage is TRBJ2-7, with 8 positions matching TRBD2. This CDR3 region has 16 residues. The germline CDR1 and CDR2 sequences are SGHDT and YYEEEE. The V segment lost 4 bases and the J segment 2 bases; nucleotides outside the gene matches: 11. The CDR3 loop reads CASSPGVAGPTYEQYF. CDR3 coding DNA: TGTGCCAGCAGCCCAGGGGTAGCGGGGCCGACCTACGAGCAGTACTTC.

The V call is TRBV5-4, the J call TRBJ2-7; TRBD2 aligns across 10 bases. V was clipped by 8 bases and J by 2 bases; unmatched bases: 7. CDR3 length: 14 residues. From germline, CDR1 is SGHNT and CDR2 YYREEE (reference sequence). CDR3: CASTPGLATYEQYF. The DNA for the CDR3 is TGTGCCAGTACTCCGGGACTAGCGACCTACGAGCAGTACTTC.

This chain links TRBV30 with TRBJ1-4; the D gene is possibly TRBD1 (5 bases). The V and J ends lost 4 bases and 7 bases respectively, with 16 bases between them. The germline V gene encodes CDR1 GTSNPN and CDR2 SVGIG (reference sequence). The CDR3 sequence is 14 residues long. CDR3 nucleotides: TGTGCCTGGAACTTAAATGGGGGGTCTGAAAAACTGTTTTTT. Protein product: CAWNLNGGSEKLFF.

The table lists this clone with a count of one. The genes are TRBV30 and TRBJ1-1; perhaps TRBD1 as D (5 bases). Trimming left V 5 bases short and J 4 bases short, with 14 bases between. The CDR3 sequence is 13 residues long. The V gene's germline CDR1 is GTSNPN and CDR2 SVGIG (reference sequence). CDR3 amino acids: CAWVGGLGTEAFF. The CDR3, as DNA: TGTGCCTGGGTTGGGGGGTTGGGCACTGAAGCTTTCTTT.

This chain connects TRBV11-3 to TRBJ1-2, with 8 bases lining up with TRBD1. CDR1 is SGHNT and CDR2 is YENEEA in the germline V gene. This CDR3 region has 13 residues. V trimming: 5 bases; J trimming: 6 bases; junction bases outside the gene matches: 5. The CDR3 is CASSAGQGDGYTF. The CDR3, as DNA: TGTGCCAGCAGCGCCGGACAGGGTGATGGCTACACCTTC.

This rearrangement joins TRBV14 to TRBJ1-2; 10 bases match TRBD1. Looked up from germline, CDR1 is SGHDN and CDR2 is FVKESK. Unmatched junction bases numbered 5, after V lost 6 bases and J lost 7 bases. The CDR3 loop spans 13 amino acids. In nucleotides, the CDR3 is TGTGCCAGCAGTCGGGACAGGGGCCGTGGCTACACCTTC. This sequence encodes CASSRDRGRGYTF.

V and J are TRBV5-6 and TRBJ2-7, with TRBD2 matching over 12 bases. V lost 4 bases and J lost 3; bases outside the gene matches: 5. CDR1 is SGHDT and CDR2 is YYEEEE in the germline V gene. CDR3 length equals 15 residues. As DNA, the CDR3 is TGTGCCAGCAGCCCGGGACTAGCGGGCAACTACGAGCAGTACTTC. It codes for CASSPGLAGNYEQYF.

The CDR3 protein is CASSLEGKGEKLFF. The CDR3 DNA reads TGTGCCAGCAGCCTTGAGGGTAAAGGAGAAAAACTGTTTTTT. The rearrangement uses TRBV14 and TRBJ1-4, with unresolved D. The V end lost 4 bases, the J end lost 8 bases, and 14 bases lay between the germline ends. CDR1 is SGHDN, CDR2 FVKESK, per germline. There are 14 residues in the CDR3. Full variable domain (missing parts from reference TRBV14 and TRBJ1-4): EAGVTQFPSHSVIEKGQTVTLRCDPISGHDNLYWYRRVMGKEIKFLLHFVKESKQDESGMPNNRFLAERTGGTYSTLKVQPAELEDSGVYFCASSLEGKGEKLFFGSGTQLSVL.

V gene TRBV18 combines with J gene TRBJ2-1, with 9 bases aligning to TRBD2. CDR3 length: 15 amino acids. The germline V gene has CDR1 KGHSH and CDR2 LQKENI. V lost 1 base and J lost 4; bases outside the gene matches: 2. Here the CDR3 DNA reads TGTGCCAGCTCACCACTAGCGGGAGCTTACAATGAGCAGTTCTTC. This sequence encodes CASSPLAGAYNEQFF.

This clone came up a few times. CDR3: CASVLEFFGELFF. The CDR3 DNA is TGTGCCAGCGTCCTTGAGTTTTTCGGGGAGCTGTTTTTT. The chain joins TRBV6-1 to TRBJ2-2; D remains unclear. V lost 8 bases and J 7 bases, leaving 14 bases between the germline ends. The germline CDR1 and CDR2 sequences are MNHNS and SASEGT. The CDR3 length is 13 residues.

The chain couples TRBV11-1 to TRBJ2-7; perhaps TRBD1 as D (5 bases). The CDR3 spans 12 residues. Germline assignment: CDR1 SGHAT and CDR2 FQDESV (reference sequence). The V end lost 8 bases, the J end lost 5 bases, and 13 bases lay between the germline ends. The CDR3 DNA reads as TGTGCCAGCGATCAGGGTTACGACGAGCAGTACTTC. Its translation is CASDQGYDEQYF.

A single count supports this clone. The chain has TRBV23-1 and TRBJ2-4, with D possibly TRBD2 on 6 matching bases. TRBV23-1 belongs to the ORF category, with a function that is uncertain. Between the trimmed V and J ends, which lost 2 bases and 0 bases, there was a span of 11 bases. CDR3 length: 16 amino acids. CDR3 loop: CASSQILALAKNIQYF. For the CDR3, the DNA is TGCGCCAGCAGTCAAATCCTAGCGTTAGCCAAAAACATTCAGTACTTC.